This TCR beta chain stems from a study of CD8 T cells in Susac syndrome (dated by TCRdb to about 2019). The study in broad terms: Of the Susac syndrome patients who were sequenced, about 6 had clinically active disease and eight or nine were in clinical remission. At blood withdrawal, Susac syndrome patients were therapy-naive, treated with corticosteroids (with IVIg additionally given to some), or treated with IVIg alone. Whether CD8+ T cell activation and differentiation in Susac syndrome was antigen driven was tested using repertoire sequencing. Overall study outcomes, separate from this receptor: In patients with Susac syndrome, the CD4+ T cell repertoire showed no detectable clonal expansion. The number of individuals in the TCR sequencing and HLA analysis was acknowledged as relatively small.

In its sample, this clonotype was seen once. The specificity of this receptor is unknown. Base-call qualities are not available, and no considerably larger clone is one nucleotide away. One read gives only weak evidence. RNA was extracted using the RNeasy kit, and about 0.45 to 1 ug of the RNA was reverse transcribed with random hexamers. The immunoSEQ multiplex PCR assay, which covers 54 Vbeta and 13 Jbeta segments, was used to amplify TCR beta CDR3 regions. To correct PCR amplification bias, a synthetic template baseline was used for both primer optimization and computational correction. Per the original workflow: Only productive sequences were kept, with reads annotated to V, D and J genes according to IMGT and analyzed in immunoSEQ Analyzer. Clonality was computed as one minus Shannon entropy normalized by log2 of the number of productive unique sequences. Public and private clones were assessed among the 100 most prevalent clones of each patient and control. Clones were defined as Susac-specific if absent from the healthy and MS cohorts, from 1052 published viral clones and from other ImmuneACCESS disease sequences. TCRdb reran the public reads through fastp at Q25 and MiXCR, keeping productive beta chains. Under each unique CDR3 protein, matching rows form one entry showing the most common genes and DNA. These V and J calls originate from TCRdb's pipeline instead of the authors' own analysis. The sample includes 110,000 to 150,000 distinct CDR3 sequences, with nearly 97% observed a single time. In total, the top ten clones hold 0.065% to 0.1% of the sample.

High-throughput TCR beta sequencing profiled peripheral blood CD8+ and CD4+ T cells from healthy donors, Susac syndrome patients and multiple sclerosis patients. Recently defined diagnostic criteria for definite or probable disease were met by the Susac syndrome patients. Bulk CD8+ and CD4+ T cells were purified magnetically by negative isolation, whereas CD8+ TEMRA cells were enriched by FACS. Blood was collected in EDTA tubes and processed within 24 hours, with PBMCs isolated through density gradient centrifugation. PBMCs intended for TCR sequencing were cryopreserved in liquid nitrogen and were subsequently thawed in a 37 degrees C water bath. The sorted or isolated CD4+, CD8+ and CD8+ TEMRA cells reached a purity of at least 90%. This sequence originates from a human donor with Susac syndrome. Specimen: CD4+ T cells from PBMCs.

The CDR3: CASSLDPAPLNTGELFF. The DNA is as follows: TGCGCCAGCAGCTTGGACCCAGCCCCACTTAACACCGGGGAGCTGTTTTTT. The receptor chain draws on TRBV5-1 and TRBJ2-2; no D gene call is confident. The germline V gene sets CDR1 to SGHRS and CDR2 to YFSETQ. The junction carries 14 bases between V and J, which are trimmed by 0 bases and 2 bases respectively. CDR3 length: 17 amino acids, cysteine to phenylalanine. The read is trimmed to its CDR3 DNA, 51 bases read in frame from base 1.